Listed here are 6 T cell receptor beta chains from one sample, sequenced in a study of beta chain features in type 1 diabetes. The whole isolated RNA underwent reverse transcription, so sequencing captured expressed TCRB transcripts. Profiling relied on immunoSEQ multiplex PCR, and the TCRdb table lists in-frame clones only, not all of them. The sample includes about 320,000 clones, around 15% of them seen just once. Source material: central memory CD4+ T cells from blood. The source is a man aged 25-40 years in good health.

The gene calls are TRBV4-2 and TRBJ2-3; D is possibly TRBD1 (6 bases). The V end was cut by 0 bases, the J end by 3 bases, with 10 bases between. The CDR3 consists of 15 residues. Per the germline V gene, CDR1 is LGHNA and CDR2 is YNFKEQ. The CDR3 coding sequence is TGTGCCAGCAGCCAAGAATTGAGGGGGACAGATACGCAGTATTTT. Protein sequence: CASSQELRGTDTQYF.

This clone occurred a few times. The chain recombines TRBV19 with TRBJ2-7; 7 bases line up with TRBD1. Trimming took 5 bases from V and 2 from J; bases not matched to a gene: 6. The germline V gene has CDR1 LNHDA and CDR2 SQIVND (reference sequence). This CDR3 contains 14 residues. The CDR3 DNA is TGTGCCAGTAGTTTTACAGGGGCGACCTACGAGCAGTACTTC. This gives the protein CASSFTGATYEQYF.

In this sample, this clone turned up a few times. The chain employs TRBV10-1 and TRBJ2-3; D is ambiguous. V shed 0 bases and J shed 4 bases, with 8 bases lying between them. The CDR3 runs 14 residues. Germline CDR1 is WNHNN and CDR2 is SYGVQD (reference sequence). The CDR3 spells CASSESLSPDTQYF. Written as DNA, the CDR3 is TGCGCCAGCAGTGAGTCGCTCTCGCCAGATACGCAGTATTTT.

The V and J genes are TRBV9 and TRBJ1-2; no clear D. The CDR3 totals 12 residues. The germline V and J ends were trimmed by 2 bases and 2 bases, with 4 bases remaining between them. In germline, CDR1 is SGDLS, CDR2 YYNGEE. The CDR3 reads CASSVRNYGYTF. The CDR3, as DNA: TGTGCCAGCAGCGTGAGAAACTATGGCTACACCTTC.

This clone appeared a few times. This chain links TRBV5-4 with TRBJ2-1; 7 nucleotides align to TRBD1. The CDR3 runs to 16 residues. Losses at the gene ends were 7 bases for V and 1 base for J; bases not matched to a gene: 11. Germline V gives CDR1 SGHNT, CDR2 YYREEE (reference sequence). The CDR3 DNA reads TGTGCCAGCGCAAATAACAGGGGTGGATCCTACAATGAGCAGTTCTTC. This sequence encodes CASANNRGGSYNEQFF. The whole variable domain, remainder taken from reference TRBV5-4 and TRBJ2-1, is ETGVTQSPTHLIKTRGQQVTLRCSSQSGHNTVSWYQQALGQGPQFIFQYYREEENGRGNFPPRFSGLQFPNYSSELNVNALELDDSALYLCASANNRGGSYNEQFFGPGTRLTVL.

The chain combines TRBV6-6 with TRBJ2-7; the match to TRBD1 covers 8 bases. Germline assignment: CDR1 MNHNY and CDR2 SVGAGI (reference sequence). Losses at the gene ends were 5 bases for V and 0 bases for J; bases not matched to a gene: 3. The CDR3 sequence is 14 residues long. The CDR3 here is CASSKTGGSYEQYF. The DNA for the CDR3 is TGTGCCAGCAGTAAAACAGGGGGCTCCTACGAGCAGTACTTC.